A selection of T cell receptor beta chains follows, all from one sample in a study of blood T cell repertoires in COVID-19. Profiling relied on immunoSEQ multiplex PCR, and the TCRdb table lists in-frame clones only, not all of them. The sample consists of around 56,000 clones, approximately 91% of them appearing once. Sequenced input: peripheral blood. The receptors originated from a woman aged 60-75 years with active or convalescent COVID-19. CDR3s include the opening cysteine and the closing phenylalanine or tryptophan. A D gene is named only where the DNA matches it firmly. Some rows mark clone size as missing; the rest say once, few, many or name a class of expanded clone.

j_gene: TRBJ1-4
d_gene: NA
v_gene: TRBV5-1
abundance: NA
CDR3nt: TGCGCCAGCAGACAGGGTAATGAAAAACTGTTTTTT
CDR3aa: CASRQGNEKLFF

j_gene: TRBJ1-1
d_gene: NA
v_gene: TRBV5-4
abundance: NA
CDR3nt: TGTGCCAGCAGCTTGCCAGGCCTGGTTGAAGCTTTCTTT
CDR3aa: CASSLPGLVEAFF

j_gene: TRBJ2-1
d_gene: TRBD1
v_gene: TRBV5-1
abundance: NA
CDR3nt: TGCGCCAGCAGTAGGACAGGGGGCCTCGATGAGCAGTTCTTC
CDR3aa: CASSRTGGLDEQFF

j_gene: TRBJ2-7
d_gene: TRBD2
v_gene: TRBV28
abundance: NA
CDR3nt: TGTGCCAGCAGGCGATCAAGCGGGACTAGCGGGAGCTACGAGCAGTACTTC
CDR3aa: CASRRSSGTSGSYEQYF

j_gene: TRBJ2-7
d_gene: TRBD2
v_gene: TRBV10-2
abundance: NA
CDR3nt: TGCGCCAGCAGTCCTACTAGCGATCGCTCCTACGAGCAGTACTTC
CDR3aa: CASSPTSDRSYEQYF

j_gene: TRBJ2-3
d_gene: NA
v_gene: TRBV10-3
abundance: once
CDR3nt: TGTGCCATCAGTGGTCGGGCAGGGACATCGGATACGCAGTATTTT
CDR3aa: CAISGRAGTSDTQYF

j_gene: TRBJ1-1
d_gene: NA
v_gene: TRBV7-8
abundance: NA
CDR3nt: TGTGCCAGCAGCCGAGGATCGAGCACTGAAGCTTTCTTT
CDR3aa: CASSRGSSTEAFF

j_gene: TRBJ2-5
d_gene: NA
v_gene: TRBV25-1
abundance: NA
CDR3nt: TGTGCCAGCAGTGAATGGGGCAGGGGGGAGGAGACCCAGTACTTC
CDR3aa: CASSEWGRGEETQYF

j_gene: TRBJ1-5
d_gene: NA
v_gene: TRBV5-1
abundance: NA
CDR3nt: TGCGCCAGCAGCTTGCAGGGTGGGGAGCCCCAGCATTTT
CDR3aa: CASSLQGGEPQHF

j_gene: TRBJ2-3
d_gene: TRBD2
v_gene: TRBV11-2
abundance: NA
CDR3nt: TGTGCCAGCAGTATCACCGGGACTAGCGGGGGGTCAGCAGATACGCAGTATTTT
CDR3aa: CASSITGTSGGSADTQYF

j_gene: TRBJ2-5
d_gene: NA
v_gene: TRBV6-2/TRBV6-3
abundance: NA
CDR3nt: TGTGCCAGCAGTTACTCGAACGGAGGGGATTGGTCCCAGTACTTC
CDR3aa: CASSYSNGGDWSQYF

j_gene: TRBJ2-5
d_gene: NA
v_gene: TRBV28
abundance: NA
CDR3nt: TGTGCCAGCAGTTTGTCGGCGGGCTTCTTAGGGACCCAGTACTTC
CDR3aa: CASSLSAGFLGTQYF

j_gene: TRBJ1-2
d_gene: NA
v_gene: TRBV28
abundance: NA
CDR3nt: TGTGCCAGCAGTTTCCGGTCTGACTATGGCTACACCTTC
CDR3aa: CASSFRSDYGYTF

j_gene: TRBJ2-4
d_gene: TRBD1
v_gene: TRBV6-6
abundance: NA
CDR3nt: TGTGCCAGCAGTCCCGACAGGGGTTGGGAACTAGCCAAAAACATTCAGTACTTC
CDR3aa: CASSPDRGWELAKNIQYF

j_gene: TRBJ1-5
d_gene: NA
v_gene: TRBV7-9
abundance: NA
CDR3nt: TGTGCCAGCAGCTTAGCGGGGCGGAACAATCAGCCCCAGCATTTT
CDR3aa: CASSLAGRNNQPQHF

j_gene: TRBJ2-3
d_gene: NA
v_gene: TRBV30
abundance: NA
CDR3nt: TGTGCCTGGAGTGTACGGGTAGATACGCAGTATTTT
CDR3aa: CAWSVRVDTQYF

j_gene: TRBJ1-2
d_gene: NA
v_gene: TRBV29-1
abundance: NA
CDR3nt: TGCAGCGTTGAACCAATTCAACCCGACAGGTTTAACTATGGCTACACCTTC
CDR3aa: CSVEPIQPDRFNYGYTF

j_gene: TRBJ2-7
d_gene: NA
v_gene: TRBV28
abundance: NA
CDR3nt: TGTGCCAGCAGTTTAATTTACAGAACCTACGAGCAGTACTTC
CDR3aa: CASSLIYRTYEQYF

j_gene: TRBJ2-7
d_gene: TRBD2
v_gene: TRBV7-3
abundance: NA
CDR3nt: TGTGCCAGCAGCTTAACGGCTCGCGGAGCGGGGGCCTACGAGCAGTACTTC
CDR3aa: CASSLTARGAGAYEQYF

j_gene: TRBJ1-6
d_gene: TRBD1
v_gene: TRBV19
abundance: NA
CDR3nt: TGTGCCAGTAGCTCGACAGGGAAGAATTCACCCCTCCACTTT
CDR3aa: CASSSTGKNSPLHF

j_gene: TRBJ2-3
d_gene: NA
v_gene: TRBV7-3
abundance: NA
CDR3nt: TGTGCCAGCAGCTTCAGGGGCGATACGCAGTATTTT
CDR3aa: CASSFRGDTQYF

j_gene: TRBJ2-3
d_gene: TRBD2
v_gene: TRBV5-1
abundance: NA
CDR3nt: TGCGCCAGCAGAGCGGTGTGGGGACAACTAGCGGGAGGCACAGATACGCAGTATTTT
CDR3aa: CASRAVWGQLAGGTDTQYF

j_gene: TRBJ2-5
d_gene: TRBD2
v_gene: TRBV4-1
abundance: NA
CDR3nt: TGCGCCAGCAGCCCAGAGCGGGAGTGGGAGACCCAGTACTTC
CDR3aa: CASSPEREWETQYF

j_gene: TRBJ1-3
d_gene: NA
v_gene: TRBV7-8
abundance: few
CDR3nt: TGTGCCAGCAGCTTAAGCGATTCTGCGGGAAACACCATATATTTT
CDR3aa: CASSLSDSAGNTIYF

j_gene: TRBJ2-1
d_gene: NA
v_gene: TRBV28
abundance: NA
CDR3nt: TGTGCCAGCAGTTTGACGGGAGCAACCTACAATGAGCAGTTCTTC
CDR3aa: CASSLTGATYNEQFF

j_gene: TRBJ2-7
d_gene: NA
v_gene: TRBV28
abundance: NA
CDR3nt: TGTGCCAGCAGTTTTCTGTTTACGGGGGTCTCCTACGAGCAGTACTTC
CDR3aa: CASSFLFTGVSYEQYF

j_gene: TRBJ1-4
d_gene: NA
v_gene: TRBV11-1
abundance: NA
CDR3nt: TGTGCCAGCAGCTCAACGGACAGCCCTAATGAAAAACTGTTTTTT
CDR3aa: CASSSTDSPNEKLFF

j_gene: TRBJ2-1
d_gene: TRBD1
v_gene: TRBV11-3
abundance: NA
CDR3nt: TGTGCCAGCAGCTTAGATACGGGACAGGCTGCATACAATGAGCAGTTCTTC
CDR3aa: CASSLDTGQAAYNEQFF

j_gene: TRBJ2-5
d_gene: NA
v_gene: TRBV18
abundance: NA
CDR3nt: TGTGCCAGCTCAAAAGAGGTATCTGAGACCCAGTACTTC
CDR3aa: CASSKEVSETQYF

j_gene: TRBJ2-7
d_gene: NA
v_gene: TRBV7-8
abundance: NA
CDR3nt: TGTGCCAGCAGCCTATCTGACGAGCAGTACTTC
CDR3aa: CASSLSDEQYF

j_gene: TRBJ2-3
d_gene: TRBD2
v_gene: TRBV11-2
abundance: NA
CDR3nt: TGTGCCAGCAGCTTACTCGGGACTAGCGGGAGGGCAGATACGCAGTATTTT
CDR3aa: CASSLLGTSGRADTQYF

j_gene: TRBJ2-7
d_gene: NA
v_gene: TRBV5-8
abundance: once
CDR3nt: TGTGCCAGCAGCTTGGAGGGGGTCAAGCAGTACTTC
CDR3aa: CASSLEGVKQYF

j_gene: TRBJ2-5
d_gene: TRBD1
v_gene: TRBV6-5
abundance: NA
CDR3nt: TGTGCCAGCAGGGGACAGCGAAGAGAGACCCAGTACTTC
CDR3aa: CASRGQRRETQYF

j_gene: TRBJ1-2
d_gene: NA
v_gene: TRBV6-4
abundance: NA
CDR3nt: TGTGCCAGCAGTGACAGGGGAATCGGCGGCTACACCTTC
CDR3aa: CASSDRGIGGYTF

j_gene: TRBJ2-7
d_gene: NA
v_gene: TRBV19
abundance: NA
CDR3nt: TGTGCCAGTAGTATAACCCGGGGTGAGCAGTACTTC
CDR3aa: CASSITRGEQYF

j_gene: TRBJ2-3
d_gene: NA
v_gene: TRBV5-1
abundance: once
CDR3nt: TGCGCCAGCAGCTCGGGGGTAGAAACAGATACGCAGTATTTT
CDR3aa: CASSSGVETDTQYF

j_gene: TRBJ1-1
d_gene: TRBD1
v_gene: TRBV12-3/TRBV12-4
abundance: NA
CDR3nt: TGTGCCAGCAGTTTAGGACAGGGGGCTGAAGCTTTCTTT
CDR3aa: CASSLGQGAEAFF

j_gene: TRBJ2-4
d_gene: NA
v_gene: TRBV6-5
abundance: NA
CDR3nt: TGTGCCAGCAGTTCCCTGACAGGCTACATTCAGTACTTC
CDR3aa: CASSSLTGYIQYF

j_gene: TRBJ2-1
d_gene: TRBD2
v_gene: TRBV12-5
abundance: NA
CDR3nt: TGTGCTAGTTCGGGGGGGTACAATGAGCAGTTCTTC
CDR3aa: CASSGGYNEQFF

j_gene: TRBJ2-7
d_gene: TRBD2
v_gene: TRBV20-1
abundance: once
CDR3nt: TGCAGTGCTAGGGCTAGCGGCAGGCAGTACTTC
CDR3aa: CSARASGRQYF

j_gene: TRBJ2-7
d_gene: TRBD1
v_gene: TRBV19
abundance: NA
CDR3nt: TGTGCCAGTGGGGACAGCGGAAAATCCTACGAGCAGTACTTC
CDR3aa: CASGDSGKSYEQYF

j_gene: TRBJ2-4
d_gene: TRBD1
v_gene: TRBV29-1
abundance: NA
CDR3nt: TGCAGCGCCTCGACAGGGTTAGCCAAAAACATTCAGTACTTC
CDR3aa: CSASTGLAKNIQYF

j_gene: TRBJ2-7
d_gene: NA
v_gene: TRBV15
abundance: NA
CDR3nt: TGTGCCACCAGCAGATCGGCTATCATCAGAGGACAGACCTTC
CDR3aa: CATSRSAIIRGQTF

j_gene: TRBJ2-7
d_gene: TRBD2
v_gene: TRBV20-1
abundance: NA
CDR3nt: TGCAGTGCTAGTCAACTAGCGGGACCCTACGAGCAGTACTTC
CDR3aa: CSASQLAGPYEQYF

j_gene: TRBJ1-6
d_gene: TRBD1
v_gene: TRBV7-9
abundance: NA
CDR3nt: TGTGCCAGCAGAGGCAGGGACAGCTATAATTCACCCCTCCACTTT
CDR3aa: CASRGRDSYNSPLHF

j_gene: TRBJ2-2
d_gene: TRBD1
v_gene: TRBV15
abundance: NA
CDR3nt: TGTGCCACCAGCAGAGATGCGCAGGGGGCGAGCACCGGGGAGCTGTTTTTT
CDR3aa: CATSRDAQGASTGELFF

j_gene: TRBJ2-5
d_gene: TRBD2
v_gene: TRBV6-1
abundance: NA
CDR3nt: TGTGCCAGCAGTGAACGAAGCGGGGGAGAGACCCAGTACTTC
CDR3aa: CASSERSGGETQYF

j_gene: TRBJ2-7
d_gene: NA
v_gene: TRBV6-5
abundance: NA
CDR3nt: TGTGCCAGCAGTCTCCGACAGCAGCCCTACGAGCAGTACTTC
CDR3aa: CASSLRQQPYEQYF

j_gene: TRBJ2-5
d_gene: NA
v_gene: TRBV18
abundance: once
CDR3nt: TGTGCCAGCTCACCAGGTTTTCGGGAGACCCAGTACTTC
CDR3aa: CASSPGFRETQYF

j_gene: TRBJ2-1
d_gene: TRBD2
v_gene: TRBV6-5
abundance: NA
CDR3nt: TGTGCCAGCAGCCCCCCAGCGGGGGCCTACAATGAGCAGTTCTTC
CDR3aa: CASSPPAGAYNEQFF

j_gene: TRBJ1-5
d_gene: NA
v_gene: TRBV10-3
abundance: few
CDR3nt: TGTGCCATCAGTGAGTTAGGGGAAGTTGGCAATCAGCCCCAGCATTTT
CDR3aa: CAISELGEVGNQPQHF

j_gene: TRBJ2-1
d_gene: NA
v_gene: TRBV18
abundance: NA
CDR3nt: TGTGCCAGCTCACCAAACAGTAACTCCTACAATGAGCAGTTCTTC
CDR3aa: CASSPNSNSYNEQFF

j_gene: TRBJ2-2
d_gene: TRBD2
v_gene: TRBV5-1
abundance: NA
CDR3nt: TGCGCCAGCAGCTTTGGAGTAGCGGGGGCCACCGGGGAGCTGTTTTTT
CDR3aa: CASSFGVAGATGELFF

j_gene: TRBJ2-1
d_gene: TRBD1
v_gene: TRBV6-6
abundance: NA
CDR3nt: TGTGCCAGCGAAGAACGGACAGGGGGTTACAATGAGCAGTTCTTC
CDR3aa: CASEERTGGYNEQFF

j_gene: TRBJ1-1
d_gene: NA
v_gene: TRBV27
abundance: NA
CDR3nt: TGTGCCAGCAACATACAGGGATCGAACACTGAAGCTTTCTTT
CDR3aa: CASNIQGSNTEAFF